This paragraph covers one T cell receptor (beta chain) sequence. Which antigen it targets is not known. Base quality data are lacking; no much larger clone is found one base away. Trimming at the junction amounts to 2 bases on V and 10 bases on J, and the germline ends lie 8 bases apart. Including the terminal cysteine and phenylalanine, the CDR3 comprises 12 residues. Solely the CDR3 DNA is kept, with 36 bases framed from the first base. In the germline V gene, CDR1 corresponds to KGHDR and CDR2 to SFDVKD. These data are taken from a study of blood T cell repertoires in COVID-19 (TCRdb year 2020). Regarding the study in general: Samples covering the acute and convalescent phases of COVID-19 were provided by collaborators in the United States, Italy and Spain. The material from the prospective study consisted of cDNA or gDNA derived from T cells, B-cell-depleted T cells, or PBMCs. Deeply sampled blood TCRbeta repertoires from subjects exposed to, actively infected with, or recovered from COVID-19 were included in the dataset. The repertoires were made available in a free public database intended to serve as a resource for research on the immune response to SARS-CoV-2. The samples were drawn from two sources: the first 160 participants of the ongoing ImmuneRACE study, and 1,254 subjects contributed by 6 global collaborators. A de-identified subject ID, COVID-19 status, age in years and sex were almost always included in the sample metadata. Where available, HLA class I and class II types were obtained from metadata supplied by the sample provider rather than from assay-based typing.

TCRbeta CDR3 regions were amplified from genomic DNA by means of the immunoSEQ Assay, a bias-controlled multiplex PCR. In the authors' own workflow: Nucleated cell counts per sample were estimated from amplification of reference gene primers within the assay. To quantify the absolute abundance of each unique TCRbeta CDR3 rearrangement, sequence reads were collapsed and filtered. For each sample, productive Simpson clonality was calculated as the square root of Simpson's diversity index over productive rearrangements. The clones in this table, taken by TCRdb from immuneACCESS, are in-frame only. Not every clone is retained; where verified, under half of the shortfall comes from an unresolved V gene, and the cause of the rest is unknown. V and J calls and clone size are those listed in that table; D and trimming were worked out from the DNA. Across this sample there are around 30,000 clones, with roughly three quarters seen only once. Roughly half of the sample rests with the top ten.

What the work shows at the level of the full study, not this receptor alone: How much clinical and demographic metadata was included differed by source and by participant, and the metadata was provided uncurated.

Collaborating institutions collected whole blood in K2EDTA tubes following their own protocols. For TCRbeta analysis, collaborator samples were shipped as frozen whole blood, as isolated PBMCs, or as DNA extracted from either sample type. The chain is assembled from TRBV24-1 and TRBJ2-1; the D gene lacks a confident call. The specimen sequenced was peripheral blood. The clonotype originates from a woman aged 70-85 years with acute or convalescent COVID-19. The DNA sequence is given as TGTGCCACCAGTGATTCCCCCCCAGAGCAGTTCTTC. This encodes CATSDSPPEQFF.